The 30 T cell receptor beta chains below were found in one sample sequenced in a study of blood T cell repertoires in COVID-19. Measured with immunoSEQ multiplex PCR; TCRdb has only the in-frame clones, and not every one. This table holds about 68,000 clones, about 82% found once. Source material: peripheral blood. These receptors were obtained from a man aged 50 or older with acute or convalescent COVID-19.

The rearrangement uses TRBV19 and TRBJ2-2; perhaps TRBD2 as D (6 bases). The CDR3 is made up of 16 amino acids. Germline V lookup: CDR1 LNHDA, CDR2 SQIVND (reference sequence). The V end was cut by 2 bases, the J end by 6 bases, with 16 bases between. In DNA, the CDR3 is TGTGCCAGTAGTATACGGAGACGACTAGAGTCCGGGGAGCTGTTTTTT. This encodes CASSIRRRLESGELFF.

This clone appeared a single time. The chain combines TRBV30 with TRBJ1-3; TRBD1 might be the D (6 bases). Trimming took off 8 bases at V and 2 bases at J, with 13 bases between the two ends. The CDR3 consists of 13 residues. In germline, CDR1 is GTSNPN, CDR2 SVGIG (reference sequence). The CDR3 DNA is TGTGCCCGCGCAGGGGCCCCTGGAAACACCATATATTTT. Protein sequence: CARAGAPGNTIYF.

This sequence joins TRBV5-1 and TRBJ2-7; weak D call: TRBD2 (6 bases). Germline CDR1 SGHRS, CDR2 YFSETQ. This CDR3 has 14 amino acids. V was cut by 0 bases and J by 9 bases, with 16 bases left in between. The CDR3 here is CASSLAGTGGRQYV. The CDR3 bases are TGCGCCAGCAGCTTGGCCGGGACTGGGGGACGGCAGTACGTC.

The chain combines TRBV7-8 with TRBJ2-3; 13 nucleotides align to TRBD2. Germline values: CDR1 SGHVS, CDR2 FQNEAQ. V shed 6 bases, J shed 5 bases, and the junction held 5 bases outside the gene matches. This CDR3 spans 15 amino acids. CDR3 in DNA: TGTGCCAGCAGGCAACTAGCGGGGGGGCAAGATACGCAGTATTTT. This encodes CASRQLAGGQDTQYF.

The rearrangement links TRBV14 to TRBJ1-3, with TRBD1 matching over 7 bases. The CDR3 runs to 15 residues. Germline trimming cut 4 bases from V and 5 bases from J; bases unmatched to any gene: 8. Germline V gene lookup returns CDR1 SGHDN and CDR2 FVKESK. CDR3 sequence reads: CASSLDRDNRNTIYF. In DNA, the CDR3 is TGTGCCAGCAGCCTCGACAGGGACAATAGAAACACCATATATTTT.

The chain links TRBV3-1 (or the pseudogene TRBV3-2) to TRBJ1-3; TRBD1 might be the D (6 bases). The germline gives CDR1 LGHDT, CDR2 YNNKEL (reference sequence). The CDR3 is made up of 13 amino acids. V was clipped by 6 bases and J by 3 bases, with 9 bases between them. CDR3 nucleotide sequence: TGTGCCAGCAGGATACAGGGTGGAAACACCATATATTTT. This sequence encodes CASRIQGGNTIYF.

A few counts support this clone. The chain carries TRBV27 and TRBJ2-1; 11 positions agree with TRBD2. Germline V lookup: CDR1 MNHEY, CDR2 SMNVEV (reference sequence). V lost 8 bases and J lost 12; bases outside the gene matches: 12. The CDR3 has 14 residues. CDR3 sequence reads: CASDSGTSGKGQFF. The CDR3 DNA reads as TGTGCCAGCGACTCCGGGACTAGCGGTAAGGGGCAGTTCTTC.

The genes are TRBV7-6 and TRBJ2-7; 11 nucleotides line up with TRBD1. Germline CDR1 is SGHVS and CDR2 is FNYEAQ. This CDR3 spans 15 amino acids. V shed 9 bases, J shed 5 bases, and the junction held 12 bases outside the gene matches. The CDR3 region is CASPFTRDRGNEQYF. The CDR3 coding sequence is TGTGCCAGTCCATTTACCCGGGACAGGGGGAACGAGCAGTACTTC.

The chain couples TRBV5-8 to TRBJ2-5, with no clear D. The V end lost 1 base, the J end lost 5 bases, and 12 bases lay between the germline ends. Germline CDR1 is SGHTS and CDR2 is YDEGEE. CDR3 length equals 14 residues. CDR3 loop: CASSLRRSMETQYF. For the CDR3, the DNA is TGTGCCAGCAGCTTGCGGCGGTCCATGGAGACCCAGTACTTC.

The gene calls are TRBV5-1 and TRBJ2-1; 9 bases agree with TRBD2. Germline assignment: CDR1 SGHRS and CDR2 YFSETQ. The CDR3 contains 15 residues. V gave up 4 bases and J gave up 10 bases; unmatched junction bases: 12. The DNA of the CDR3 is TGCGCCAGCAGCCCTGCGGGGGGGCAGAGTCAAGAGCAGTTCTTC. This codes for CASSPAGGQSQEQFF.

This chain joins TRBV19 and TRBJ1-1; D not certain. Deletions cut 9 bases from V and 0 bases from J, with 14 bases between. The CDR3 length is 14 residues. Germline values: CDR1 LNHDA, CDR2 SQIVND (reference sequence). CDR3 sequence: CASGVAWLNTEAFF. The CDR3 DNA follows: TGTGCCAGCGGAGTGGCATGGCTGAACACTGAAGCTTTCTTT.

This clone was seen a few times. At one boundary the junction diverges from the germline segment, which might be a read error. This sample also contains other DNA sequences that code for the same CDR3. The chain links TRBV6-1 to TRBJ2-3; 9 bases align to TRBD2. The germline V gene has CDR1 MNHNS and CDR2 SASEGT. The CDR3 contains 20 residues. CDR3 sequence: CARSGLPGLAGGRGTDTQYF. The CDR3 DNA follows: TGTGCCCGCAGTGGGCTCCCGGGACTCGCGGGGGGGCGGGGCACAGATACGCAGTATTTT.

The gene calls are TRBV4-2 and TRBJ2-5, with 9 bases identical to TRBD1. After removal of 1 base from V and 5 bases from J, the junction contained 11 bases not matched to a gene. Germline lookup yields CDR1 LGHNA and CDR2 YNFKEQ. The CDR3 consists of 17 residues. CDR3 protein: CASSQGTGTGPVETQYF. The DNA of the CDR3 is TGTGCCAGCAGCCAAGGGACCGGGACAGGGCCGGTGGAGACCCAGTACTTC.

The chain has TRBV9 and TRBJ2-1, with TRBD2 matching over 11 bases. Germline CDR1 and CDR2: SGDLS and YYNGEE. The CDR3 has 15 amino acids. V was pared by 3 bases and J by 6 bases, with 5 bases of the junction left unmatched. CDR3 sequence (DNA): TGTGCCAGCAGCGGTAGCGGGGGGGCGGTCAATGAGCAGTTCTTC. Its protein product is CASSGSGGAVNEQFF.

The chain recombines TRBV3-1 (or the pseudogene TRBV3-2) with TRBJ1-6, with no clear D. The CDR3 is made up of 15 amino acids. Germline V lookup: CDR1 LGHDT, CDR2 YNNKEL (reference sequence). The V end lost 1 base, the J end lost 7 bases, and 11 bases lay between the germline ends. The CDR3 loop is CASSQGGLPNSPLHF. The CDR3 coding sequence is TGTGCCAGCAGCCAAGGTGGGCTGCCCAATTCACCCCTCCACTTT.

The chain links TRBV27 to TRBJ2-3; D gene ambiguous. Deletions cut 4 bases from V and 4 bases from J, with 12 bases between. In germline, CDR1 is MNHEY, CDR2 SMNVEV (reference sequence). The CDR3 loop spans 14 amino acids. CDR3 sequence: CASSSPPFADTQYF. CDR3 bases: TGTGCCAGCAGTTCCCCCCCGTTTGCAGATACGCAGTATTTT.

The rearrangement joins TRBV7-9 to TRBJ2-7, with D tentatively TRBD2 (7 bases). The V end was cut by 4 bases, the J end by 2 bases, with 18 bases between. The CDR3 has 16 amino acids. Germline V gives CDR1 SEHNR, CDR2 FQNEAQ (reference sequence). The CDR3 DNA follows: TGTGCCAGCAGCTCAGGGAGGGGGGGCTCCACCTACGAGCAGTACTTC. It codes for CASSSGRGGSTYEQYF.

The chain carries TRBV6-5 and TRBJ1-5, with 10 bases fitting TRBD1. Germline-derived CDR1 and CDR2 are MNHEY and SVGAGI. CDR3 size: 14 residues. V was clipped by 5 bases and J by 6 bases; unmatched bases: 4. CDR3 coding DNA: TGTGCCAGCAGTATAGGACAGGGGGGTCAGCCCCAGCATTTT. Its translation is CASSIGQGGQPQHF.

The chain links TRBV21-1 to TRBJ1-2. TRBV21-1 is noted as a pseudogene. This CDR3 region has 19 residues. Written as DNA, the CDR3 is TGTGCCAGCAGCAAAGGGACTACTACGGATATTTCGCCAAATCGCGGCTACACCTTC. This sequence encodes CASSKGTTTDISPNRGYTF.

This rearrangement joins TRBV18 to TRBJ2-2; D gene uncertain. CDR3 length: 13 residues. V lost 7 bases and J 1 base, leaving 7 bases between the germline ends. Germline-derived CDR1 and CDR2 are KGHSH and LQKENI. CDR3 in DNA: TGTGCCAGCTTCTCAGGGAACACCGGGGAGCTGTTTTTT. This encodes CASFSGNTGELFF.

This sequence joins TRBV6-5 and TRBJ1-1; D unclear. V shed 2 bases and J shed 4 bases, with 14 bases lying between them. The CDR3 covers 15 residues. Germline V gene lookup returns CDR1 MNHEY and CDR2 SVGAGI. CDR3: CASSYREGSGTEAFF. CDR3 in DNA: TGTGCCAGCAGTTACCGGGAGGGCTCGGGCACTGAAGCTTTCTTT.

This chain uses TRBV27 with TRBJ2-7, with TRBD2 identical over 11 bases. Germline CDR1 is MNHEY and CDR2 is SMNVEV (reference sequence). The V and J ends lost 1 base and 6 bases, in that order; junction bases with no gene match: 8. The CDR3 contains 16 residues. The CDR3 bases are TGTGCCAGCAGTTTATGTCTAGCGGGGGGTCCAGGCGAGCAGTACGTC. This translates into CASSLCLAGGPGEQYV.

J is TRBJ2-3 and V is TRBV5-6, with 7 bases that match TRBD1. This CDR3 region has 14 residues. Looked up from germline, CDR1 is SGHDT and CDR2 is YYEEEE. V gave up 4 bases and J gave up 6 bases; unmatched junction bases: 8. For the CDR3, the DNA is TGTGCCAGCAGCCGGACAGGTGGAATTGATACGCAGTATTTT. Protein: CASSRTGGIDTQYF.

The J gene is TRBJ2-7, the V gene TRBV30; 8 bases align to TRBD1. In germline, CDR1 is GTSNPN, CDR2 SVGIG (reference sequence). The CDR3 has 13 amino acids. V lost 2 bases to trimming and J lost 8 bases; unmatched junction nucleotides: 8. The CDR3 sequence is CAWSISRQGKQYV. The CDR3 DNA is TGTGCCTGGAGTATCTCAAGACAGGGGAAGCAGTACGTC.

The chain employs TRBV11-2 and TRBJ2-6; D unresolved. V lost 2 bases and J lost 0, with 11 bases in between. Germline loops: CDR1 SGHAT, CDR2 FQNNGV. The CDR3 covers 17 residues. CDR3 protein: CASSLWQAHSGANVLTF. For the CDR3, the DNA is TGTGCCAGCAGCTTATGGCAGGCCCACTCTGGGGCCAACGTCCTGACTTTC.

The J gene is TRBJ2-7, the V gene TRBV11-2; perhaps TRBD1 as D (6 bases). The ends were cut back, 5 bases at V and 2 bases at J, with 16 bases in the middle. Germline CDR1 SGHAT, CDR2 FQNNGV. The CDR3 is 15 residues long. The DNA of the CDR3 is TGTGCCAGCAGCCGGGCGTTGCAGGGGACCTACGAGCAGTACTTC. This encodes CASSRALQGTYEQYF. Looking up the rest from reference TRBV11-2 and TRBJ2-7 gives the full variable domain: EAGVAQSPRYKIIEKRQSVAFWCNPISGHATLYWYQQILGQGPKLLIQFQNNGVVDDSQLPKDRFSAERLKGVDSTLKIQPAKLEDSAVYLCASSRALQGTYEQYFGPGTRLTVT.

The CDR3 DNA reads as TGTGCCAGCAGTCTTACAGGGAACCACGAGCAGTACTTC. Its protein is CASSLTGNHEQYF. This chain links TRBV6-6 with TRBJ2-7; D possibly corresponds to TRBD1 (6 bases). Germline V CDR1 and CDR2: MNHNY, SVGAGI (reference sequence). V lost 5 bases and J 5 bases, leaving 13 bases between the germline ends. The CDR3 sequence is 13 residues long.

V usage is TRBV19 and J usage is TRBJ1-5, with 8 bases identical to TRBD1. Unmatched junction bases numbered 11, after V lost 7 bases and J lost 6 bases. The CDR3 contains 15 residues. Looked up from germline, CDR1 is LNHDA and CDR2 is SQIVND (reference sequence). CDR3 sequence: CASKKGGQVVQPQHF. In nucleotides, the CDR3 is TGTGCCAGTAAAAAGGGGGGACAGGTGGTTCAGCCCCAGCATTTT.

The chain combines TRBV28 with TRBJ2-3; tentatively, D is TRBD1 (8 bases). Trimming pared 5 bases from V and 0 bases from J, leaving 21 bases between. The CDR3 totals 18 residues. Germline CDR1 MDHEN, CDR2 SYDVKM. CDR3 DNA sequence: TGTGCCAGCAGTAACAGGGGGGGGACCTTCCCTAGCACAGATACGCAGTATTTT. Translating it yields CASSNRGGTFPSTDTQYF.

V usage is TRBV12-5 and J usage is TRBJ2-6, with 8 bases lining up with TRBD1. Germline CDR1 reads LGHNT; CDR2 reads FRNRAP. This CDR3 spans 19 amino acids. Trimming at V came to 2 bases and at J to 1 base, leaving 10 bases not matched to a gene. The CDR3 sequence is CASGLFLGQGFSGANVLTF. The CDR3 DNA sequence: TGTGCTAGTGGTTTGTTCCTTGGACAGGGCTTTTCTGGGGCCAACGTCCTGACTTTC.